These 25 T cell receptor beta chains were all obtained from the same sample, sequenced in a study of cytomegalovirus exposure and HLA in healthy donors. Use of 60 Vbeta and 13 Jbeta primers characterized the PCR. Sequencing was performed with immunoSEQ multiplex PCR; in TCRdb, only in-frame clones are kept and a portion is missing. The sample consists of around 120,000 clones, approximately 81% of them appearing once. Source material: PBMCs. The receptors here all came from a woman in her twenties or thirties in good health and CMV-seronegative.

The V and J genes are TRBV11-2 and TRBJ2-3; D uncertain. This CDR3 contains 11 residues. Per the germline V gene, CDR1 is SGHAT and CDR2 is FQNNGV. V was shortened by 5 bases and J by 5 bases, with 5 bases between the two germline ends. In DNA form, the CDR3 reads TGTGCCAGCAGCCCCCTAGATACGCAGTATTTT. Protein sequence: CASSPLDTQYF. Supplemented by reference TRBV11-2 and TRBJ2-3, the full variable domain reads EAGVAQSPRYKIIEKRQSVAFWCNPISGHATLYWYQQILGQGPKLLIQFQNNGVVDDSQLPKDRFSAERLKGVDSTLKIQPAKLEDSAVYLCASSPLDTQYFGPGTRLTVL.

The chain is built from TRBV27 and TRBJ2-2, with 7 bases aligning to TRBD1. This CDR3 region has 14 residues. The germline CDR1 and CDR2 sequences are MNHEY and SMNVEV (reference sequence). J lost 7 bases, V lost 6 bases, and 8 bases had no gene match. The CDR3 bases are TGTGCCAGCAGGCCGACAGGGAAAAACGGGGAGCTGTTTTTT. Protein sequence: CASRPTGKNGELFF.

This clone was seen only once. This chain uses TRBV5-1 with TRBJ1-1, with D tentatively TRBD1 (6 bases). From germline, CDR1 is SGHRS and CDR2 YFSETQ. The CDR3 contains 13 residues. Trimming took off 2 bases at V and 8 bases at J, with 13 bases between the two ends. CDR3 DNA: TGCGCCAGCAGCTTTACAGGGTTACCGGAAGCTTTCTTT. This sequence encodes CASSFTGLPEAFF.

The chain joins TRBV6-1 to TRBJ2-7, with D maybe TRBD2 (5 bases). Germline CDR1 reads MNHNS; CDR2 reads SASEGT. V lost 3 bases and J 7 bases, leaving 19 bases between the germline ends. The CDR3 has 15 residues. The CDR3 region is CASSDLVRVPLEQYF. The CDR3, as DNA: TGTGCCAGCAGTGACTTGGTGAGGGTTCCCCTGGAGCAGTACTTC.

This rearrangement joins TRBV19 to TRBJ2-5; TRBD1 aligns across 7 bases. This CDR3 is built from 14 residues. Germline V gives CDR1 LNHDA, CDR2 SQIVND (reference sequence). Trimming at V came to 6 bases and at J to 4 bases, leaving 8 bases not matched to a gene. The CDR3 here is CASSRDRVGETQYF. For the CDR3, the DNA is TGTGCCAGTAGCCGAGACAGGGTGGGAGAGACCCAGTACTTC.

This clone was seen only a few times. The rearrangement uses TRBV5-6 and TRBJ1-5, with 7 bases matching TRBD1. After removal of 3 bases from V and 7 bases from J, the junction contained 7 bases not matched to a gene. The CDR3 is 14 amino acids. CDR1 is SGHDT, CDR2 YYEEEE, per germline. In nucleotides, the CDR3 is TGTGCCAGCAGCTCCACAGGGGCCGGGCAGCCCCAGCATTTT. This translates into CASSSTGAGQPQHF.

The gene calls are TRBV5-1 and TRBJ2-7; the match to TRBD1 covers 10 bases. Germline V gene lookup returns CDR1 SGHRS and CDR2 YFSETQ. The length of the CDR3 is 14 residues. V lost 2 bases and J lost 3; bases outside the gene matches: 2. DNA of the CDR3: TGCGCCAGCAGCTTCGGACAGGGGGTCTACGAGCAGTACTTC. Translating gives CASSFGQGVYEQYF.

V and J are TRBV19 and TRBJ1-2; 7 bases line up with TRBD1. Germline CDR1 LNHDA, CDR2 SQIVND (reference sequence). The CDR3 has 14 residues. J lost 3 bases, V lost 7 bases, and 8 bases had no gene match. The CDR3 nucleotides read TGTGCCAGTAAGCAGGGGGTAGTGGACTATGGCTACACCTTC. This gives the protein CASKQGVVDYGYTF.

J is TRBJ2-1 and V is TRBV1; no check of the table's D call, TRBD2, against the DNA was made. TRBV1 is listed as a pseudogene. The CDR3 has 18 residues. The CDR3 DNA sequence: TGCACCAGCCCCCCACTAGCGGGAGGCCCCTGCTCCTACAATGAGCAGTTCTTC. Residues: CTSPPLAGGPCSYNEQFF.

The V gene is TRBV14, the J gene TRBJ2-3; 8 nucleotides line up with TRBD2. Germline V CDR1 and CDR2: SGHDN, FVKESK. The CDR3 is made up of 17 amino acids. J gave up 0 bases and V 4 bases, and 9 bases lay outside the gene matches. Written as DNA, the CDR3 is TGTGCCAGCAGCCGGATTCTAGCGGGTCATAGCACAGATACGCAGTATTTT. Translating it yields CASSRILAGHSTDTQYF.

This chain joins TRBV28 and TRBJ2-7, with 14 bases that match TRBD2. J lost 3 bases, V lost 8 bases, and 12 bases had no gene match. Germline-derived CDR1 and CDR2 are MDHEN and SYDVKM. The CDR3 length is 17 residues. The CDR3 nucleotides are TGTGCCAGCCGAAACAGACCCGGACTAGCGGGAGGCTACGAGCAGTACTTC. This sequence encodes CASRNRPGLAGGYEQYF.

In this sample, this clone turned up a few times. The gene calls are TRBV6-5 and TRBJ2-6, with unresolved D. CDR3 length: 14 residues. The ends were cut back, 4 bases at V and 1 base at J, with 5 bases in the middle. Germline V gene data show CDR1 as MNHEY and CDR2 as SVGAGI. DNA of the CDR3: TGTGCCAGCAGTTTAAAATCTGGGGCCAACGTCCTGACTTTC. This sequence encodes CASSLKSGANVLTF.

This clone was counted between two and nine times. The chain uses TRBV4-3 and TRBJ2-5, with TRBD1 matching over 11 bases. Losses at the gene ends were 1 base for V and 4 bases for J; bases not matched to a gene: 5. The CDR3 contains 16 residues. The germline CDR1 and CDR2 sequences are LGHNA and YSLEER. The CDR3 region has the DNA TGCGCCAGCAGCCAAGTCGCCGGGACAGGGGGAGAGACCCAGTACTTC. Its translation: CASSQVAGTGGETQYF.

The chain has TRBV10-2 and TRBJ1-5, with D possibly TRBD1 on 5 matching bases. The CDR3 loop spans 20 amino acids. Trimming stripped 1 base from V and 2 bases from J, with 24 bases between. Per the germline V gene, CDR1 is WSHSY and CDR2 is SAAADI. Here the CDR3 DNA reads TGCGCCAGCAGTGAGTTACAATTAGCGGTGGGGGGAGGGGGCAATCAGCCCCAGCATTTT. This sequence encodes CASSELQLAVGGGGNQPQHF.

V gene TRBV27 combines with J gene TRBJ2-1; TRBD2 aligns across 7 bases. Germline V gives CDR1 MNHEY, CDR2 SMNVEV (reference sequence). This CDR3 region has 15 residues. V gave up 4 bases and J gave up 6 bases; unmatched junction bases: 9. The CDR3: CASSSREARTNEQFF. The DNA for the CDR3 is TGTGCCAGCAGTTCCCGGGAGGCGAGAACCAATGAGCAGTTCTTC.

This clone was found a few times. The gene calls are TRBV27 and TRBJ1-4, with D tentatively TRBD1 (5 bases). Trimming shortened V by 3 bases and J by 8 bases, and 13 bases separated the two germline ends. Germline CDR1 is MNHEY and CDR2 is SMNVEV (reference sequence). The CDR3 covers 14 residues. As DNA, the CDR3 is TGTGCCAGCAGTTTCGTGGGGGGAGAGGAAAAACTGTTTTTT. It specifies CASSFVGGEEKLFF.

The rearrangement links TRBV7-7 to TRBJ1-1, with D possibly TRBD1 on 5 matching bases. There are 16 residues in the CDR3. V lost 5 bases, J lost 0 bases, and 16 bases lay in between. Per germline, CDR1 SSHAT and CDR2 FNYEAQ (reference sequence). CDR3 bases: TGTGCCAGCAGCACCGAAGACAGCCTAATGAACACTGAAGCTTTCTTT. Translating it yields CASSTEDSLMNTEAFF.

The CDR3 loop is CASSQPLGQFSYGYTF. In DNA form, the CDR3 reads TGCGCCAGCAGCCAGCCCCTGGGACAGTTTAGCTATGGCTACACCTTC. The chain employs TRBV4-1 and TRBJ1-2, with 7 positions matching TRBD1. The CDR3 spans 16 residues. Trimming removed 3 bases from V and 4 bases from J; junction bases left unmatched: 11. Germline V gene lookup returns CDR1 MGHRA and CDR2 YSYEKL.

J is TRBJ1-1 and V is TRBV27; D is undetermined. V gave up 0 bases and J gave up 2 bases, with 10 bases separating them. Germline V CDR1 and CDR2: MNHEY, SMNVEV (reference sequence). The CDR3 has 15 amino acids. The CDR3 bases are TGTGCCAGCAGTTTATCGTCTAGACCAAACACTGAAGCTTTCTTT. Translation: CASSLSSRPNTEAFF.

The chain combines TRBV5-4 with TRBJ2-7; D is uncertain. This CDR3 contains 12 residues. CDR1 SGHNT and CDR2 YYREEE come from the germline V gene (reference sequence). Deletions cut 0 bases from V and 8 bases from J, with 9 bases between. CDR3 DNA: TGTGCCAGCAGCTTGGGACTCAACAAGCAGTACTTC. It codes for CASSLGLNKQYF.

This chain uses TRBV10-3 with TRBJ1-4; D remains ambiguous. CDR3 size: 16 residues. Germline-derived CDR1 and CDR2 are ENHRY and SYGVKD. V dropped 3 bases and J dropped 2 bases, with 13 bases sitting between them. The CDR3 spells CAISEGGGSTNEKLFF. The CDR3, as DNA: TGTGCCATCAGTGAAGGTGGAGGTTCGACTAATGAAAAACTGTTTTTT.

This chain joins TRBV5-6 and TRBJ2-1; 9 bases agree with TRBD2. CDR3 length equals 16 residues. CDR1 and CDR2 (germline): SGHDT, YYEEEE. After removal of 0 bases from V and 5 bases from J, the junction contained 6 bases not matched to a gene. As DNA, the CDR3 is TGTGCCAGCAGCTTGGGTGCGGGAGGGCCTCACAATGAGCAGTTCTTC. It yields the protein CASSLGAGGPHNEQFF.

V is TRBV28 and J is TRBJ2-7; 8 bases map to TRBD1. The CDR3 contains 13 residues. The trim removed 8 bases at V and 2 bases at J, leaving 5 bases unmatched. CDR1 is MDHEN, CDR2 SYDVKM, per germline. The CDR3 region has the DNA TGTGCCAGCCTCGGACAGGGAGCCTACGAGCAGTACTTC. Its translation is CASLGQGAYEQYF.

CDR3 nucleotides: TGTGCCAGCAGCTTGCTGGGGGGGGGCTACGAGCAGTACTTC. As protein: CASSLLGGGYEQYF. The chain carries TRBV5-4 and TRBJ2-7, with 7 bases identical to TRBD2. CDR1 is SGHNT and CDR2 is YYREEE in the germline V gene (reference sequence). The CDR3 extends over 14 amino acids. V was pared by 1 base and J by 3 bases, with 4 bases of the junction left unmatched.

The chain couples TRBV10-3 to TRBJ2-7; 11 bases are a match to TRBD1. J was trimmed by 2 bases and V by 3 bases; bases with no gene match: 3. The CDR3 runs to 15 residues. Germline loops: CDR1 ENHRY, CDR2 SYGVKD. CDR3 protein: CAISEGGQGAYEQYF. The CDR3 nucleotides read TGTGCCATCAGTGAAGGGGGACAGGGGGCCTACGAGCAGTACTTC.